This T cell receptor beta chain was found in a study of blood T cell repertoires in COVID-19 (TCRdb year 2020). Broadly, across the study: Samples from collaborators originated in the United States, Italy and Spain and spanned both the acute and convalescent phases of COVID-19. The repertoires were released in a freely available public database meant as a resource for research on the immune response to SARS-CoV-2. Where available, HLA class I and class II types were obtained from metadata supplied by the sample provider rather than from assay-based typing. A de-identified subject ID, COVID-19 status, age in years and sex were almost always included in the sample metadata. The prospective study material was composed of cDNA or gDNA derived from T cells, B-cell-depleted T cells, or PBMCs. Deeply sampled blood TCRbeta repertoires from subjects exposed to, actively infected with, or recovered from COVID-19 were included in the dataset. The samples were drawn from two sources: the first 160 participants of the ongoing ImmuneRACE study, and fewer than 1,500 subjects contributed by 6 global collaborators.

Remarks on this clone: It has no known antigen specificity. Within one base of it there is no much larger clone, and no base qualities were kept.

Whole blood was collected in K2EDTA tubes by collaborating institutions according to the institutions' own protocols. For TCRbeta analysis, collaborator samples were shipped as frozen whole blood, as isolated PBMCs, or as DNA extracted from either sample type. Measured from the cysteine to the phenylalanine, the CDR3 is 14 residues long. This entry keeps only the CDR3 DNA: 42 bases, framed from base 1. TCRbeta CDR3 regions were amplified from genomic DNA by means of the immunoSEQ Assay, a bias-controlled multiplex PCR. The authors' pipeline ran thus. Within the assay, amplification of reference gene primers was used to estimate how many nucleated cells each sample contained. Sequence reads were collapsed and filtered to measure the absolute abundance of every unique TCRbeta CDR3 rearrangement. Productive Simpson clonality was computed per sample as the square root of Simpson's diversity index over productive rearrangements. TCRdb took over this immuneACCESS table, retaining in-frame rearrangements with V and J assigned. Such tables are incomplete; in checked studies, under half of the missing clones stem from an unresolved V gene, and the remainder is unexplained. The V and J calls and clone size come from that table; D and trimming were worked out from the DNA. The table for this sample lists roughly 60,000 clones; approximately 85% of them were counted only once. 10% to 15% of the sample is taken by the ten largest.

Study-level results and caveats: The amount of clinical and demographic metadata varied by source and participant and was provided uncurated.

The sequenced sample was peripheral blood. The chain is made from TRBV1 and TRBJ2-7; TRBD2 is taken as the D call from the table, unchecked against the DNA. TRBV1 is designated a pseudogene. This receptor was taken from a human donor in a cohort sampled during active COVID-19. The CDR3 is CTSSHPAGNYEQYF. The base sequence is TGCACCAGCAGCCACCCCGCGGGAAATTACGAGCAGTACTTC.